This T cell receptor beta chain was sequenced for a study of control samples from healthy donors and cancer patients. Clones were sequenced by immunoSEQ multiplex PCR, and TCRdb holds only the in-frame ones, with some missing. The sample yields about 140,000 clones, around 90% seen once. This CDR3 has 15 residues. Germline V lookup: CDR1 SGHKS, CDR2 YYEKEE (reference sequence). Trimming left V 4 bases short and J 3 bases short, with 15 bases between. The sample comprised blood. The rearrangement uses TRBV5-5 and TRBJ2-3; D not certain. This receptor was taken from a man aged 18 to 29 in good health. DNA for the CDR3: TGTGCCAGCAGCGTGAGTTGGGTGGAGACAGATACGCAGTATTTT. It specifies CASSVSWVETDTQYF.